The source of this T cell receptor beta chain is a study of neurological immune-mediated disorders. Broader study findings: Because no CDR3 amino acid sequences were shared across subjects by expanded clones, private repertoires were suggested in all groups.

The CDR3 runs to 16 residues. The germline V gene encodes CDR1 MDHEN and CDR2 SYDVKM. As concerns this clonotype: The antigen is unknown. One end of the junction is discordant with germline, which a read error may explain.

cDNA synthesis was performed by 5'RACE with 10-nucleotide random UMIs. MiXCR, run by TCRdb on the 5' RACE reads, gives a single entry per CDR3 protein. The table lists around 70,000 distinct CDR3 sequences, around 5% of them singletons, with 2.8% in the top ten. This chain connects TRBV28 to TRBJ1-6; D remains unclear. The sequenced sample consisted of PBMCs. This sequence originates from a woman aged 30 to 39 with multiple sclerosis. CDR3 sequence (DNA): TGTGCCAGCAGTGCCCTGACTAGCTCCTATAATTCACCCCTCAACTTT. It codes for CASSALTSSYNSPLNF.